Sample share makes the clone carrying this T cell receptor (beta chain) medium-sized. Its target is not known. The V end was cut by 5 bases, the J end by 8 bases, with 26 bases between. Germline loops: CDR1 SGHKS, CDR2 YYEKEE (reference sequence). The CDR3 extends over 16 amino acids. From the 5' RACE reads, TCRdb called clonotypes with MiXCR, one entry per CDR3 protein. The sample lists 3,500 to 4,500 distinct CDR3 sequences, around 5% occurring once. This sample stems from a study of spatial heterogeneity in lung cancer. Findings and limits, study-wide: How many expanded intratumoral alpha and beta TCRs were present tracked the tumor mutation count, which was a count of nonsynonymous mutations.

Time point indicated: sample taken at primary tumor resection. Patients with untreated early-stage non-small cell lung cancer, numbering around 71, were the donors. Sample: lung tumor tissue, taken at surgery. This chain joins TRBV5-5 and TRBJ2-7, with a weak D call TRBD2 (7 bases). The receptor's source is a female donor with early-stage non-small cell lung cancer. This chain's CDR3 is CASSPGGSLRSTKQYF. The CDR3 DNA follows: TGTGCCAGCAGTCCGGGGGGCAGTCTCAGGTCTACGAAGCAGTACTTC.